This T cell receptor (beta chain) was found in a study of T cell responses to AZD1222 COVID-19 vaccine. CDR1 is SEHNR and CDR2 is FQNEAQ in the germline V gene (reference sequence). V lost 5 bases and J lost 4, with 17 bases in between. This CDR3 has 15 residues. Overall study results and limits: It should be noted that donors were predominantly white British and more often female, and clonal diversity was possibly underestimated. The span of vaccine-associated CD4 TCRs extended across spike, with dominance at 160-218 and 743-854. Spike-specific TCR breadth rose after two AZD1222 doses, and depth rose as well.

Details on this clone: Its antigen is as yet unknown.

Here immunoSEQ multiplex PCR was the method, and the copy in TCRdb shows in-frame clones only, minus some. The sample records about 180,000 clones, approximately 92% being singletons. The chain joins TRBV7-9 to TRBJ1-1, with a possible D match to TRBD1 (6 bases). This clonotype originated in an adult in good health. Material: peripheral blood, obtained on day 0 of AZD1222 vaccination. The CDR3 region has the DNA TGTGCCAGCAGCCCCTGGGCAGGGGCTGGCACTGAAGCTTTCTTT. It encodes CASSPWAGAGTEAFF.